This section outlines one T cell receptor beta chain sequence together with its context. No cognate antigen has been identified for it. Per-base quality was not reported, and no clone a single base away is much larger than it. To sequence the TCRbeta CDR3 region, genomic DNA was isolated from the sorted cells. The immunoSEQ Assay was used to sequence the TCRbeta CDR3 regions. TCRdb retrieved this table from immuneACCESS and kept in-frame rearrangements only. Not all clones are present; in checked studies, unresolved V genes account for under half, and no reason is known for the remainder. This sample gives some 50,000 clones in total; 84% of them show up just once. Of the sample, 4.6% is held by the ten largest clones. This specimen comes from a study of OX40 agonist ivuxolimab in advanced cancers. Notes on the research overall: Ivuxolimab, which targeted the costimulatory receptor OX40 (CD134), was an agonistic, fully human IgG2 monoclonal antibody. Partial responses occurred in three dose-escalation patients: two with cutaneous melanoma and one with hepatocellular carcinoma. The paper describes the monotherapy dose-escalation part (N ≈ 50 patients) of the phase I trial of ivuxolimab. Prior anti-PD-1, anti-PD-L1 or anti-CTLA-4 therapy was permitted, and checkpoint inhibitors had been received by less than 45% of dose-escalation patients. In the dose-escalation cohort, around 80% of patients were male, and the mean age was approximately 60 years with a range of roughly 20 to 80. Of the roughly 51 dose-escalation patients, hepatocellular carcinoma was present in some 19, melanoma in roughly 15, renal cell carcinoma in 9 and head and neck cancer in 9. Intravenous ivuxolimab was administered to patients every 2 weeks at six dose levels: 0.01, 0.1, 0.3, 1.5, 3 and 10 mg/kg. Peripheral TCRbeta sequencing was intended to test whether TCR sequence diversity was altered and clonal T-cell expansion was caused by ivuxolimab.

The germline V gene supplies CDR1 SGDLS and CDR2 YYNGEE. V was cut back by 0 bases and J by 4 bases, leaving a gap of 19 bases between them. The CDR3 runs 17 amino acids, cysteine and phenylalanine included. Only the CDR3 DNA stays, 51 bases, in frame from base 1. The trial excluded patients who had a history of autoimmune disease or were on systemic immunosuppression. In every dose cohort, peripheral blood was drawn for TCR sequencing at baseline, cycle 4 day 1, and cycle 7 day 1. Samples were obtained from an open-label, multicenter, first-in-human phase I dose-escalation trial of ivuxolimab. The trial enrolled adults with locally advanced or metastatic head and neck squamous cell, hepatocellular, melanoma or renal cell carcinoma. CD4+ and CD8+ T cells were sorted separately from peripheral blood before TCR sequencing. General conclusions and limits of the study: Partial responders in the 0.1-3.0 mg/kg groups had among the lowest normalized peripheral clonal expansion, especially among CD8+ T cells. On average, CD8+ T cells showed more expanded clones than CD4+ T cells after ivuxolimab. Low levels of normalized T-cell clonal expansion were also shown by some nonresponding patients. The antigen specificity of the clonally expanded peripheral T cells was not determined. At doses of 0.1 to 3.0 mg/kg, clonal expansion of both CD4+ and CD8+ blood T cells was observed from baseline to week 6.

The specimen was CD4+ or CD8+ T cells sorted from blood, collected in a trial of the OX40 agonist ivuxolimab. This clonotype was sampled from an adult with an advanced solid tumor such as melanoma, head and neck, liver or kidney cancer. The rearranged segments are TRBV9 and TRBJ1-2; a tentative D match to TRBD1 spans 5 bases. The CDR3 in this case is CASSVGSSGGISYGYTF. The nucleotide sequence is given as TGTGCCAGCAGCGTAGGAAGCTCGGGGGGTATAAGCTATGGCTACACCTTC.